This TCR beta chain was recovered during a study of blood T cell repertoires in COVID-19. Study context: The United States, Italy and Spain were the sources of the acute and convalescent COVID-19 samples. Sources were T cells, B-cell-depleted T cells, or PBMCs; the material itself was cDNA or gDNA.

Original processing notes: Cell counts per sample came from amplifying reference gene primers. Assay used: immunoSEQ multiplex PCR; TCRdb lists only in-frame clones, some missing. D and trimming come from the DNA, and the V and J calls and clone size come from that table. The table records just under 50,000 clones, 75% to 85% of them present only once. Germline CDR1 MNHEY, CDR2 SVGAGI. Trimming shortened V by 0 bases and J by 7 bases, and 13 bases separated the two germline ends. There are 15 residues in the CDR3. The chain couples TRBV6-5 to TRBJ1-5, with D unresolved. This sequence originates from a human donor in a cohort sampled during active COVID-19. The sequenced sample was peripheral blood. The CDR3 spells CASSYSRGPGQPQHF. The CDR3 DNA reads TGTGCCAGCAGTTACTCCAGAGGGCCCGGGCAGCCCCAGCATTTT.